These T cell receptor beta chains were read from a single sample in a study of PD-1 and CTLA-4 blockade in melanoma. The data were produced by immunoSEQ multiplex PCR, yet TCRdb's version contains in-frame clones alone and is incomplete. The repertoire consists of tens of thousands of clones, with 70% to 90% occurring once and the leading ten covering 6% to 8.5%. The material sequenced was CD8+ T cells from peripheral blood, taken before anti-PD-1 treatment. The receptors originated from a human donor with melanoma. Both conserved end residues are part of each CDR3. D genes are given only for firm matches. The listing skips clone size in some rows; elsewhere it reads once, few, many or a size class.

NA TRBJ1-2 TRBV12-3/TRBV12-4 TRBD1 CASRGQGDGYTF TGTGCCAGCAGGGGACAGGGAGATGGCTACACCTTC
NA TRBJ2-3 TRBV14 TRBD1 CASSRLTGSSTDTQYF TGTGCCAGCAGCCGCCTGACAGGGTCTAGCACAGATACGCAGTATTTT
NA TRBJ2-6 TRBV3-1/TRBV3-2 NA CASSPDGGTGANVLTF TGTGCCAGCAGCCCCGACGGGGGAACTGGGGCCAACGTCCTGACTTTC
NA TRBJ2-1 TRBV10-3 NA CAISELGESPYNEQFF TGTGCCATCAGTGAGTTGGGGGAATCCCCCTACAATGAGCAGTTCTTC
NA TRBJ1-1 TRBV28 NA CASSSPSRGFEYEAFF TGTGCCAGCAGTTCCCCGTCCAGGGGCTTTGAGTATGAAGCTTTCTTT
once TRBJ1-2 TRBV11-2 TRBD1 CASSLETGPYGYTF TGTGCCAGCAGCCTCGAGACAGGGCCCTATGGCTACACCTTC
NA TRBJ1-2 TRBV27 NA CASSLNTGYGYTF TGTGCCAGCAGTTTGAATACAGGCTATGGCTACACCTTC
NA TRBJ1-3 TRBV3-1/TRBV3-2 NA CASSQTVSSGNTIYF TGTGCCAGCAGCCAAACAGTGAGCTCTGGAAACACCATATATTTT
NA TRBJ2-1 TRBV5-4 NA CASSPGFNSDEQFF TGTGCCAGCAGCCCGGGATTCAATAGCGATGAGCAGTTCTTC
NA TRBJ1-1 TRBV6-5 NA CASSYGAAPTEAFF TGTGCCAGCAGTTACGGGGCAGCCCCCACTGAAGCTTTCTTT
NA TRBJ1-2 TRBV27 NA CASSARTGYGYTF TGTGCCAGCAGTGCGAGGACGGGCTATGGCTACACCTTC
NA TRBJ1-4 TRBV15 NA CATSFPRTVGEKLFF TGTGCCACCAGCTTCCCCCGGACAGTTGGTGAAAAACTGTTTTTT
NA TRBJ2-7 TRBV20-1 TRBD2 CSASLRGGLSYEQYF TGCAGTGCTAGTCTGCGGGGGGGCCTCTCTTACGAGCAGTACTTC
NA TRBJ1-3 TRBV28 NA CASSLGGGSGNTIYF TGTGCCAGCAGTTTGGGGGGGGGCTCTGGAAACACCATATATTTT
NA TRBJ2-7 TRBV30 NA CAWSYGQSYEQYF TGTGCCTGGTCCTATGGGCAGTCCTACGAGCAGTACTTC
NA TRBJ1-1 TRBV7-9 NA CASSTGELGTEAFF TGTGCCAGCAGCACCGGGGAGCTGGGCACTGAAGCTTTCTTT
NA TRBJ2-1 TRBV6-6 NA CASRRKGDYNEQFF TGTGCCAGCAGGCGGAAGGGGGACTACAATGAGCAGTTCTTC
NA TRBJ1-2 TRBV5-6 NA CASSLGGSLGYTF TGTGCCAGCAGCTTGGGGGGGAGTCTCGGCTACACCTTC
NA TRBJ2-7 TRBV7-9 TRBD2 CASERLAGDTYEQYF TGTGCCAGCGAACGACTAGCGGGGGATACCTACGAGCAGTACTTC
NA TRBJ2-1 TRBV24-1 NA CATSDPFKGDDYNEQFF TGTGCCACCAGTGACCCCTTTAAGGGGGACGACTACAATGAGCAGTTCTTC
NA TRBJ1-1 TRBV29-1 NA CSGDGMNTEAFF TGCAGCGGGGATGGGATGAACACTGAAGCTTTCTTT
NA TRBJ1-1 TRBV7-9 TRBD1 CASSLGQGDGVGTEAFF TGTGCCAGCAGCTTAGGACAGGGGGACGGTGTAGGGACTGAAGCTTTCTTT
NA TRBJ1-1 TRBV6-2/TRBV6-3 NA CASSYGGAFGEAFF TGTGCCAGCAGTTACGGGGGAGCCTTTGGGGAAGCTTTCTTT